The clone carrying this T cell receptor (beta chain) showed up just once. All the donors were Caucasian adults who lived in Nashville, Tennessee. CD4+ cells yielded CD45RA+ naive and CD45RA-negative memory subsets. The sample originates from a study of shared clonotypes between healthy human individuals. Looking at the study overall: For every donor, three CD4 naive, three CD4 memory, two CD8 naive and one CD8 memory plates were used.

Sequencing was performed with immunoSEQ multiplex PCR; in TCRdb, only in-frame clones are kept and a portion is missing. The sample records about 1 million clones, 75% being singletons. The TCR sequence derives from a man aged 18-30 years in good health. Material for sequencing was memory CD4+ T cells sorted from blood. The subset here: CD45RA-negative fraction.

CDR3 sequence: CAWSPLTLRTGELFF. For the CDR3, the DNA is TGTGCCTGGAGCCCTCTGACCCTGAGGACCGGGGAGCTGTTTTTT. This rearrangement joins TRBV30 to TRBJ2-2; the D is unclear. There are 15 residues in the CDR3. CDR1 is GTSNPN and CDR2 is SVGIG in the germline V gene (reference sequence). The V end was cut by 3 bases, the J end by 5 bases, with 16 bases between.